Following are 17 T cell receptor beta chains from one sample sequenced in a study of breast tumors, draining lymph nodes, adjacent tissues. Breast cancer patients provided tissue from their axillary draining lymph nodes. One entry per CDR3 protein, called by TCRdb with MiXCR from the multiplex PCR reads. The sample consists of approximately 140,000 distinct CDR3 sequences, around a third of them appearing once. The material sequenced was axillary lymph node tissue. These receptors were taken from a female donor with breast cancer. Some clones in this sample may be carry-over from other donors' samples.

This clonotype has more than one count but fewer than ten. V usage is TRBV7-2 and J usage is TRBJ1-2; 7 nucleotides agree with TRBD1. This CDR3 has 16 amino acids. Germline V gene data show CDR1 as SGHTA and CDR2 as FQGNSA. Germline trimming cut 2 bases from V and 0 bases from J; bases unmatched to any gene: 6. For the CDR3, the DNA is TGTGCCAGCAGCTTATCCCCCGGGACAGCTAACTATGGCTACACCTTC. Its translation: CASSLSPGTANYGYTF.

The sample holds a few counts of this clonotype. The rearrangement joins TRBV27 to TRBJ1-3, with 12 bases matching TRBD1. The germline gives CDR1 MNHEY, CDR2 SMNVEV (reference sequence). CDR3 size: 17 residues. V shed 6 bases and J 4 bases; nucleotides not matched to a gene: 10. The CDR3 DNA reads TGTGCCAGCAGCCCGACGGGGACAGGGGGCGCCGGAAACACCATATATTTT. This translates into CASSPTGTGGAGNTIYF.

As to this clonotype: The conserved closing phenylalanine or tryptophan is absent in this CDR3, likely reflecting a read error. The limits of the CDR3 on the DNA are not certain, so only TCRdb's listed CDR3 is given. This rearrangement joins TRBV30 to TRBJ1-3; the table's D gene call, TRBD1, was not cross checked with the DNA. From its first to its last residue, the CDR3 has 9 amino acids. The germline V gene has CDR1 GTSNPN and CDR2 SVGIG (reference sequence). Here the CDR3 reads CAWREGQHT.

This clonotype has a handful of counts. This may come from a read error, since a much larger clone is one base off. The chain has TRBV28 and TRBJ1-6, with TRBD1 as a possible D gene (5 bases). Germline V gene data show CDR1 as MDHEN and CDR2 as SYDVKM. The V and J ends lost 6 bases and 6 bases respectively, with 24 bases between them. CDR3 length: 18 residues. CDR3 sequence (DNA): TGTGCCAGCAGCCCCACCTATAGCAGGGCGAGCGGTAATTCACCCCTCCACTTT. It is translated as CASSPTYSRASGNSPLHF.

Many counts were recorded for this clonotype. The chain couples TRBV15 to TRBJ2-1, with D tentatively TRBD2 (6 bases). The germline gives CDR1 LNHNV, CDR2 YYDKDF (reference sequence). CDR3 length: 16 amino acids. The germline V and J ends were trimmed by 2 bases and 5 bases, with 16 bases remaining between them. CDR3 coding DNA: TGTGCCACCAGCAGAAAAACCTGGGGACTCAACAATGAGCAGTTCTTC. Amino acids: CATSRKTWGLNNEQFF. Full variable domain (rest looked up from reference TRBV15 and TRBJ2-1): DAMVIQNPRYQVTQFGKPVTLSCSQTLNHNVMYWYQQKSSQAPKLLFHYYDKDFNNEADTPDNFQSRRPNTSFCFLDIRSPGLGDTAMYLCATSRKTWGLNNEQFFGPGTRLTVL.

The chain carries TRBV2 and TRBJ1-2; D is ambiguous. Trimming removed 4 bases from V and 5 bases from J, with 14 bases in between. Germline V gene lookup returns CDR1 SNHLY and CDR2 FYNNEI. This CDR3 is 14 amino acids long. The CDR3 loop is CASSAQMVIYGYTF. The CDR3 coding sequence is TGTGCCAGCAGTGCTCAGATGGTGATATATGGCTACACCTTC. The entire variable domain, with the rest obtained from reference TRBV2 and TRBJ1-2, is as follows: EPEVTQTPSHQVTQMGQEVILRCVPISNHLYFYWYRQILGQKVEFLVSFYNNEISEKSEIFDDQFSVERPDGSNFTLKIRSTKLEDSAMYFCASSAQMVIYGYTFGSGTRLTVV.

This clonotype came up many times. This chain uses TRBV4-3 with TRBJ1-2, with 7 nucleotides matching TRBD1. Trimming cost V 0 bases and J 8 bases; bases outside gene matches: 15. This CDR3 region has 17 residues. CDR1 is LGHNA and CDR2 is YSLEER in the germline V gene. Written as DNA, the CDR3 is TGCGCCAGCAGCCAAGATACTTCCGGGACAGCCTCTAGAGGCTACACCTTC. It codes for CASSQDTSGTASRGYTF.

This clonotype appeared many times. This chain links TRBV5-1 with TRBJ2-5; 12 bases line up with TRBD2. Germline V gives CDR1 SGHRS, CDR2 YFSETQ. V lost 4 bases, J lost 2 bases, and 6 bases stayed unmatched. The CDR3 is made up of 16 amino acids. The CDR3 spells CASSKTSGGNQETQYF. The CDR3 DNA sequence: TGCGCCAGCAGCAAAACTAGCGGGGGGAATCAAGAGACCCAGTACTTC.

This clonotype was counted at least ten times. The CDR3 nucleotides are TGTGCCAGCAGTTACTACGGGGCAGGGAATTCACCCCTCCACTTT. Its protein product is CASSYYGAGNSPLHF. The rearrangement links TRBV6-5 to TRBJ1-6; D is perhaps TRBD1 (5 bases). V lost 1 base to trimming and J lost 7 bases, with 11 bases between them. The CDR3 covers 15 residues. CDR1 and CDR2 (germline): MNHEY, SVGAGI.

Many counts were recorded for this clonotype. The chain is built from TRBV5-8 and TRBJ2-7, with 16 bases fitting TRBD2. Germline V gene lookup returns CDR1 SGHTS and CDR2 YDEGEE. This CDR3 spans 16 amino acids. The V and J ends lost 4 bases and 5 bases, in that order; junction bases with no gene match: 6. DNA of the CDR3: TGTGCCAGCAGCATCGGGACTAGCGGGGGGGGCAACGAGCAGTACTTC. Its translation is CASSIGTSGGGNEQYF.

This clonotype was recorded at least ten times. The chain links TRBV5-6 to TRBJ1-2; weak D call: TRBD1 (6 bases). V was pared by 0 bases and J by 8 bases, with 11 bases between. This CDR3 comprises 13 residues. Looked up from germline, CDR1 is SGHDT and CDR2 is YYEEEE. CDR3 DNA: TGTGCCAGCAGCTTGGGGGTCCAGGGGGGCTACACCTTC. Protein: CASSLGVQGGYTF.

This clonotype was picked up a small number of times. Possible read error: a much larger clone is one base away. The chain has TRBV20-1 and TRBJ1-2, with D unresolved. Germline V gene data show CDR1 as DFQATT and CDR2 as SNEGSKA (reference sequence). The CDR3 spans 13 residues. The CDR3 protein is CSARDSALYAYTF. The CDR3, as DNA: TGCAGTGCTAGAGATTCAGCACTCTATGCCTACACCTTC.

Concerning this clonotype itself: A read error may explain this, as a much larger clone is one base away. V is TRBV6-5 and J is TRBJ2-7, with D perhaps TRBD1 (5 bases). Germline CDR1 reads MNHEY; CDR2 reads SVGAGI. This CDR3 is 15 amino acids long. The DNA of the CDR3 is TGTGCCAGCAGTTATAGAACAGGAAATTTCTACGAGCAGTGCTTC. Residues: CASSYRTGNFYEQCF.

This chain links TRBV20-1 with TRBJ1-1; D is uncertain. V was cut by 5 bases and J by 6 bases, with 13 bases left in between. The CDR3 contains 12 residues. Germline loops: CDR1 DFQATT, CDR2 SNEGSKA (reference sequence). The CDR3 region is CSAGGLVSEAFF. The CDR3, as DNA: TGCAGTGCTGGCGGGCTGGTGTCTGAAGCTTTCTTT.

Only a few counts were recorded for this clonotype. The chain has TRBV5-1 and TRBJ1-1; no reliable D call. The ends were cut back, 4 bases at V and 2 bases at J, with 12 bases in the middle. Germline V lookup: CDR1 SGHRS, CDR2 YFSETQ. The CDR3 is 14 amino acids. Written as DNA, the CDR3 is TGCGCCAGCAGCGTCCATCGCGGCAACACTGAAGCTTTCTTT. It encodes CASSVHRGNTEAFF.

This chain connects TRBV7-3 to TRBJ1-1; D not resolved. Trimming cost V 4 bases and J 0 bases, with 6 bases left between them. Per germline, CDR1 SGHTA and CDR2 FQGTGA. This CDR3 is 13 amino acids long. Written as DNA, the CDR3 is TGTGCCAGCAGCTCACAGATGAACACTGAAGCTTTCTTT. As protein: CASSSQMNTEAFF.

In this sample, this clonotype turned up many times. J is TRBJ1-6 and V is TRBV2, with D possibly being TRBD1 (5 bases). Germline V gene data show CDR1 as SNHLY and CDR2 as FYNNEI. Between the trimmed V and J ends, which lost 11 bases and 5 bases, there was a span of 13 bases. There are 13 residues in the CDR3. CDR3 protein: CALRQLDNSPLHF. The CDR3 coding sequence is TGTGCCTTACGACAGCTAGATAATTCACCCCTCCACTTT.